The 17 T cell receptor beta chains below all came from one sample that was sequenced in a study of human T cells and chemical hapten exposure. The time point: patch test 1, 2 weeks after DPC sensitization. Described treatment: therapeutic diphenylcyclopropenone sensitization with weekly scalp DPC. TCRdb fed the RACE reads into MiXCR, producing one record per CDR3 protein. The table includes about 71,000 distinct CDR3 sequences, roughly 9.8% detected once. This sample comprised whole blood, obtained in connection with sensitization to the hapten diphenylcyclopropenone (DPC). Source of these receptors: a woman in her thirties or forties with alopecia areata. Some clones in this sample may be carry-over from other donors' samples.

The chain joins TRBV4-3 to TRBJ2-1; D perhaps matches TRBD2 (7 bases). V lost 1 base to trimming and J lost 4 bases, with 17 bases between them. This CDR3 has 17 residues. CDR1 is LGHNA, CDR2 YSLEER, per germline. The CDR3 nucleotides are TGCGCCAGCAGCCAAGCGGTCTGGGGGGGCCAGTACAATGAGCAGTTCTTC. As protein: CASSQAVWGGQYNEQFF.

This clonotype was observed a few times. The chain combines TRBV7-2 with TRBJ1-1; 9 nucleotides line up with TRBD1. There are 18 residues in the CDR3. Looked up from germline, CDR1 is SGHTA and CDR2 is FQGNSA. With 1 base clipped from V and 1 base from J, the junction kept 10 bases outside the gene matches. The CDR3 sequence is CASSLVRQGGSWNTEAFF. CDR3 bases: TGTGCCAGCAGCTTAGTTAGACAGGGGGGAAGTTGGAACACTGAAGCTTTCTTT.

The sample holds many counts of this clonotype. The chain employs TRBV27 and TRBJ2-2; D is possibly TRBD2 (6 bases). V was clipped by 11 bases and J by 7 bases, with 26 bases between them. Per the germline V gene, CDR1 is MNHEY and CDR2 is SMNVEV (reference sequence). CDR3 length equals 16 residues. The CDR3 DNA follows: TGTGCCGAGAGAGAGAAAATAGCCAGGAGGGACGGGGAGCTGTTTTTT. This sequence encodes CAEREKIARRDGELFF.

This clonotype was seen repeatedly, ten times or more. The V gene is TRBV7-2, the J gene TRBJ2-3; 7 nucleotides align to TRBD1. The CDR3 length is 15 residues. V shed 5 bases and J 2 bases; nucleotides not matched to a gene: 7. Germline V CDR1 and CDR2: SGHTA, FQGNSA. The CDR3 sequence: CASSPYRGNTDTQYF. In nucleotides, the CDR3 is TGTGCCAGCAGCCCTTACAGGGGAAACACAGATACGCAGTATTTT. The complete variable domain, with remaining parts taken from reference TRBV7-2 and TRBJ2-3, reads GAGVSQSPSNKVTEKGKDVELRCDPISGHTALYWYRQSLGQGLEFLIYFQGNSAPDKSGLPSDRFSAERTGGSVSTLTIQRTQQEDSAVYLCASSPYRGNTDTQYFGPGTRLTVL.

This clonotype was found a few times. V gene TRBV6-2 or TRBV6-3 combines with J gene TRBJ2-3; no clear D gene. The CDR3 totals 14 residues. The germline V and J ends were trimmed by 2 bases and 6 bases, with 12 bases remaining between them. Germline assignment: CDR1 MNHEY and CDR2 SVGEGT. CDR3 in amino acids: CASSYRIPGDTQYF. The CDR3 region has the DNA TGTGCCAGCAGTTACCGGATACCCGGGGATACGCAGTATTTT.

This clonotype was detected many times. This sequence joins TRBV4-2 and TRBJ1-2, with TRBD1 identical over 7 bases. The trim removed 1 base at V and 3 bases at J, leaving 5 bases unmatched. This CDR3 is 15 amino acids long. The germline CDR1 and CDR2 sequences are LGHNA and YNFKEQ. CDR3 loop: CASSQVTGFDYGYTF. CDR3 nucleotide sequence: TGTGCCAGCAGCCAAGTGACAGGGTTTGACTATGGCTACACCTTC.

This clonotype was counted ten times or more. The rearrangement links TRBV3-1 to TRBJ2-2; possibly TRBD2 for D (6 bases). The CDR3 has 15 amino acids. The germline V and J ends were trimmed by 4 bases and 4 bases, with 13 bases remaining between them. The germline V gene encodes CDR1 LGHDT and CDR2 YNNKEL (reference sequence). The CDR3 region is CASSPLAGGTGELFF. For the CDR3, the DNA is TGTGCCAGCAGCCCCCTCGCCGGGGGCACCGGGGAGCTGTTTTTT.

The chain employs TRBV4-1 and TRBJ1-2; D possibly corresponds to TRBD1 (5 bases). The CDR3 is 16 amino acids. Germline-derived CDR1 and CDR2 are MGHRA and YSYEKL. Deletions cut 0 bases from V and 5 bases from J, with 16 bases between. This CDR3 is CASSQEVGASIYGYTF. CDR3 sequence (DNA): TGCGCCAGCAGCCAAGAGGTCGGGGCAAGTATATATGGCTACACCTTC.

The chain uses TRBV7-9 and TRBJ2-1; D may be TRBD1 (5 bases). This CDR3 contains 16 residues. The V gene lost 7 bases and the J gene lost 0 bases, with 16 bases spanning the gap. Per germline, CDR1 SEHNR and CDR2 FQNEAQ (reference sequence). Here the CDR3 DNA reads TGTGCCAGCACCTACGAAGGGGCCCGCTCCTACAATGAGCAGTTCTTC. This gives the protein CASTYEGARSYNEQFF.

In its sample, this clonotype was seen many times. This sequence joins TRBV20-1 and TRBJ1-5, with D tentatively TRBD1 (5 bases). The length of the CDR3 is 14 residues. Germline CDR1 DFQATT, CDR2 SNEGSKA (reference sequence). Trimming took off 6 bases at V and 2 bases at J, with 14 bases between the two ends. As DNA, the CDR3 is TGCAGTGCATTCCAGGGTACGGGCAATCAGCCCCAGCATTTT. Protein product: CSAFQGTGNQPQHF.

This clonotype was observed a few times. The J gene is TRBJ1-1, the V gene TRBV6-6, with 9 bases matching TRBD1. V was clipped by 5 bases and J by 0 bases; unmatched bases: 10. The CDR3 runs to 17 residues. Germline V lookup: CDR1 MNHNY, CDR2 SVGAGI (reference sequence). The CDR3 bases are TGTGCCAGCAGTATTCAGACAGGGGGAGGCATGAACACTGAAGCTTTCTTT. It translates to CASSIQTGGGMNTEAFF.

This clonotype was seen many times. The chain combines TRBV12-3 or TRBV12-4 with TRBJ2-6; a possible D gene is TRBD2 (6 bases). This CDR3 spans 15 amino acids. Trimming took off 4 bases at V and 0 bases at J, with 7 bases between the two ends. CDR3 nucleotides: TGTGCCAGCAGTTACGGGGGCTCTGGGGCCAACGTCCTGACTTTC. Protein product: CASSYGGSGANVLTF.

This clonotype was picked up a small number of times. The V gene is TRBV18, the J gene TRBJ2-5; 8 nucleotides line up with TRBD1. This CDR3 is built from 16 residues. Germline CDR1 is KGHSH and CDR2 is LQKENI. V was pared by 3 bases and J by 2 bases, with 8 bases of the junction left unmatched. For the CDR3, the DNA is TGTGCCAGCTCACCGGCGGCCAGGGGGCGTCAAGAGACCCAGTACTTC. Translated: CASSPAARGRQETQYF.

At least ten counts were recorded for this clonotype. The chain recombines TRBV5-1 with TRBJ2-2, with D perhaps assigned TRBD1 or TRBD2 (5 bases each). V was cut by 4 bases and J by 6 bases, with 10 bases left in between. Germline CDR1 reads SGHRS; CDR2 reads YFSETQ. This CDR3 is built from 13 residues. The DNA for the CDR3 is TGCGCCAGCAGCACGGGGCAGCCCGGGGAGCTGTTTTTT. It codes for CASSTGQPGELFF.

This clonotype was counted at least ten times. The chain uses TRBV12-2 and TRBJ1-5. TRBV12-2 is labeled a pseudogene. The CDR3 has 12 amino acids. CDR3 residues: CASRLGEQPQHF. In nucleotides, the CDR3 is TGTGCAAGTCGCCTCGGGGAACAGCCCCAGCATTTT.

Ten or more counts support this clonotype. The chain recombines TRBV7-2 with TRBJ1-4, with a possible D match to TRBD1 (5 bases). The germline CDR1 and CDR2 sequences are SGHTA and FQGNSA. The CDR3 covers 14 residues. V was trimmed by 3 bases and J by 8 bases, leaving 13 bases between them. The DNA for the CDR3 is TGTGCCAGCAGCTTCCACATGGCAGGGGAAAAACTGTTTTTT. Translating it yields CASSFHMAGEKLFF.

In this sample, this clonotype turned up a few times. Likely a read error: the CDR3 ends without its conserved phenylalanine or tryptophan. The DNA is left out, because the CDR3 cannot be placed on it with certainty; the CDR3 is given as TCRdb lists it. The J gene is TRBJ2-1, the V gene TRBV19; the tabulated D call, TRBD1, remains unverified against the DNA. Germline CDR1 LNHDA, CDR2 SQIVND (reference sequence). The CDR3 comprises 10 residues, both ends counted. CDR3 amino acids: CASPPGQGGS.